A single T cell receptor beta chain is shown here with its context. What it binds is not known. This record comes from a study of cytomegalovirus exposure and HLA in healthy donors. Vbeta (60) and Jbeta (13) primers were used in the PCR. Produced via immunoSEQ multiplex PCR; TCRdb's table is partial and in-frame only. The table lists roughly 100,000 clones, roughly 78% of them singletons. Participants comprised healthy donors of bone marrow. Findings and caveats of the study: A further, later analysis showed that HLA-associated TCR beta chains (compared with equally common others) were more clonally expanded. Many donors shared some public TCRs, even though most TCR sequences were rare. Earlier analysis looked at TCR beta V segments, and most were productive about 90% or about 30% of the time.

This CDR3 spans 17 amino acids. Per germline, CDR1 MGHDK and CDR2 SYGVNS. V was cut by 1 base and J by 0 bases, with 13 bases left in between. This TCR was sampled from a woman aged 40 to 49 in good health and CMV-seronegative. Sequences were obtained from PBMCs. This rearrangement joins TRBV25-1 to TRBJ1-3; no clear D. In nucleotides, the CDR3 is TGTGCCAGCAGTGAATGGCCGGGAGAGGGCTCTGGAAACACCATATATTTT. Amino acid sequence: CASSEWPGEGSGNTIYF.